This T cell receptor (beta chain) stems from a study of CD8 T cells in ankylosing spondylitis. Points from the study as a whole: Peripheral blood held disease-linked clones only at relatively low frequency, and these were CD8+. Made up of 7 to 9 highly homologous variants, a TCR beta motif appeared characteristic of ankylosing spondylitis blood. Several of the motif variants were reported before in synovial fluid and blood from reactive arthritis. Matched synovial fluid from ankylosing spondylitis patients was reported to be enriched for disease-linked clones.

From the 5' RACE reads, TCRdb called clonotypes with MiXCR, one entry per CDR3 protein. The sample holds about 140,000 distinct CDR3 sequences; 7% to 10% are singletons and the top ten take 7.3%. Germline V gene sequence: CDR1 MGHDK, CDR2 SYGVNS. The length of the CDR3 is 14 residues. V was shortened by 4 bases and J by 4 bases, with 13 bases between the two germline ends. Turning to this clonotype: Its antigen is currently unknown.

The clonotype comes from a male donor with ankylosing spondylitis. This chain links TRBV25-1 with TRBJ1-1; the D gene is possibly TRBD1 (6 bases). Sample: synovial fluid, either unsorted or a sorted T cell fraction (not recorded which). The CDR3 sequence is CASSAIRGATEAFF. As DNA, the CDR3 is TGTGCCAGCAGTGCTATCAGGGGAGCCACTGAAGCTTTCTTT. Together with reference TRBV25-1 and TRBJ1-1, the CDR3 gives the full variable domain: EADIYQTPRYLVIGTGKKITLECSQTMGHDKMYWYQQDPGMELHLIHYSYGVNSTEKGDLSSESTVSRIRTEHFPLTLESARPSHTSQYLCASSAIRGATEAFFGQGTRLTVV.